This T cell receptor (beta chain) was found in a study of OX40 agonist ivuxolimab in advanced cancers. Across the study: Those enrolled were 82.7% male, with a mean age of around 55 years and ages from 23 to 79. Three individuals attained partial responses, comprising one hepatocellular carcinoma case and two cutaneous melanoma cases. General study points: The mean number of expanded clones was higher in CD8+ T cells than in CD4+.

Germline CDR1 and CDR2: SGDLS and YYNGEE. The CDR3 is 14 amino acids. Trimming cost V 4 bases and J 3 bases, with 14 bases left between them. Prior autoimmune disease or systemic immunosuppression barred patients. Profiling relied on immunoSEQ multiplex PCR, and the TCRdb table lists in-frame clones only, not all of them. This table has about 59,000 clones, approximately 87% appearing once. In the case of this clone: Its antigen is currently unknown.

The gene calls are TRBV9 and TRBJ2-7; D perhaps matches TRBD2 (5 bases). The source of this sequence is an adult with an advanced solid tumor such as melanoma, head and neck, liver or kidney cancer. Here the sequenced sample was CD4+ or CD8+ T cells sorted from blood, taken in a trial of the OX40 agonist ivuxolimab. The CDR3 DNA sequence: TGTGCCAGCAGCCCCCCCGGGAACCACTACGAGCAGTACTTC. It translates to CASSPPGNHYEQYF. Full variable domain (missing parts from reference TRBV9 and TRBJ2-7): DSGVTQTPKHLITATGQRVTLRCSPRSGDLSVYWYQQSLDQGLQFLIQYYNGEERAKGNILERFSAQQFPDLHSELNLSSLELGDSALYFCASSPPGNHYEQYFGPGTRLTVT.